This TCR beta chain was retrieved from a study of T cell changes during pregnancy in multiple sclerosis. TCRdb keeps only in-frame clones here, not all; method: immunoSEQ multiplex PCR. The table shows almost 50,000 clones, with almost 95% occurring only once. Germline values: CDR1 SGHRS, CDR2 YFSETQ. The junction had 8 bases not matched to a gene; V was cut back by 4 bases and J by 5 bases. The CDR3 sequence is 14 residues long. This clonotype was sampled from a female donor with multiple sclerosis, enrolled in a pregnancy study. The input for sequencing was peripheral blood, taken after pregnancy. The chain uses TRBV5-1 and TRBJ2-5; the match to TRBD2 covers 7 bases. For the CDR3, the DNA is TGCGCCAGCAGCCCGGGGGGAGGCGGGGAGACCCAGTACTTC. Translating gives CASSPGGGGETQYF.